These 23 T cell receptor beta chains originate from one sample sequenced in a study of OX40 agonist ivuxolimab in advanced cancers. The protocol was immunoSEQ multiplex PCR, while the TCRdb copy is restricted to in-frame clones and leaves out a portion. The table records 80,000 to 100,000 clones, about nine tenths of them present only once. The sequencing here drew on CD4+ or CD8+ T cells sorted from blood, taken in a trial of the OX40 agonist ivuxolimab. These receptors all come from an adult with an advanced solid tumor such as melanoma, head and neck, liver or kidney cancer.

The chain joins TRBV7-8 to TRBJ1-3; D uncertain. Trimming took off 3 bases at V and 7 bases at J, with 16 bases between the two ends. The germline gives CDR1 SGHVS, CDR2 FQNEAQ. The length of the CDR3 is 15 residues. The CDR3 protein is CASSFGGRSGNTIYF. CDR3 bases: TGTGCCAGCAGCTTCGGCGGGAGGTCGGGGAACACCATATATTTT.

This chain connects TRBV2 to TRBJ1-6; D is unclear. CDR3 length: 17 amino acids. The germline V gene has CDR1 SNHLY and CDR2 FYNNEI. Trimming shortened V by 5 bases and J by 0 bases, and 14 bases separated the two germline ends. The CDR3 spells CASSRREASSYNSPLHF. As DNA, the CDR3 is TGTGCCAGCAGTAGGCGGGAGGCGAGCTCCTATAATTCACCCCTCCACTTT.

The chain carries TRBV7-9 and TRBJ1-2, with TRBD1 as a possible D gene (6 bases). Germline lookup yields CDR1 SEHNR and CDR2 FQNEAQ (reference sequence). Trimming left V 1 base short and J 4 bases short, with 10 bases between. This CDR3 spans 14 amino acids. The CDR3 bases are TGTGCCAGCAGCTTAGAGACAGGTGTCTATGGCTACACCTTC. Its translation is CASSLETGVYGYTF.

The chain carries TRBV4-2 and TRBJ2-3; TRBD1 or TRBD2 may be the D gene (6 bases each). The ends were cut back, 4 bases at V and 1 base at J, with 9 bases in the middle. The CDR3 has 14 amino acids. Germline lookup yields CDR1 LGHNA and CDR2 YNFKEQ. The CDR3 spells CASSLGGGTDTQYF. DNA of the CDR3: TGTGCCAGCAGCCTCGGGGGCGGCACAGATACGCAGTATTTT.

J is TRBJ1-2 and V is TRBV20-1, with a weak D call TRBD1 (6 bases). Trimming stripped 6 bases from V and 8 bases from J, with 13 bases between. The germline CDR1 and CDR2 sequences are DFQATT and SNEGSKA (reference sequence). The CDR3 is 11 amino acids. CDR3 sequence (DNA): TGCAGTGCCGGAGGGGGAGGCGGCTACACCTTC. Translating it yields CSAGGGGGYTF.

This chain joins TRBV5-1 and TRBJ2-3; D possibly corresponds to TRBD2 (5 bases). This CDR3 contains 16 residues. Germline lookup yields CDR1 SGHRS and CDR2 YFSETQ. Between the trimmed V and J ends, which lost 4 bases and 0 bases, there was a span of 15 bases. The CDR3 protein is CASSASRAGSTDTQYF. CDR3 coding DNA: TGCGCCAGCAGCGCCTCTAGGGCGGGTAGCACAGATACGCAGTATTTT.

The chain employs TRBV28 and TRBJ2-3, with D hard to call. The CDR3 has 12 residues. V was trimmed by 9 bases and J by 2 bases, leaving 9 bases between them. Germline V lookup: CDR1 MDHEN, CDR2 SYDVKM. This CDR3 reads CASQSTTDTQYF. CDR3 in DNA: TGTGCCAGTCAGAGTACCACAGATACGCAGTATTTT.

CDR3 sequence reads: CASSLVGRPQETQYF. Here the CDR3 DNA reads TGTGCCAGCAGCTTAGTAGGCCGCCCCCAAGAGACCCAGTACTTC. The chain is built from TRBV7-2 and TRBJ2-5; D is unclear. Germline CDR1 reads SGHTA; CDR2 reads FQGNSA. The length of the CDR3 is 15 residues. V was pared by 1 base and J by 1 base, with 10 bases between. Complete variable domain (other parts from reference TRBV7-2 and TRBJ2-5): GAGVSQSPSNKVTEKGKDVELRCDPISGHTALYWYRQSLGQGLEFLIYFQGNSAPDKSGLPSDRFSAERTGGSVSTLTIQRTQQEDSAVYLCASSLVGRPQETQYFGPGTRLLVL.

This chain joins TRBV6-1 and TRBJ1-6; D is unclear. Trimming removed 6 bases at V and 11 bases at J, with 8 bases between. This CDR3 contains 11 residues. Germline V lookup: CDR1 MNHNS, CDR2 SASEGT. The CDR3 protein is CASRFGAPLHF. In nucleotides, the CDR3 is TGTGCCAGCAGGTTTGGGGCACCCCTCCACTTT.

Regarding this clone: Because the CDR3's place on the DNA is in doubt, the DNA is left out and the CDR3 is given as listed by TCRdb. The V and J genes are TRBV5-5 and TRBJ1-5. CDR1 is SGHKS and CDR2 is YYEKEE in the germline V gene (reference sequence). The CDR3 adds up to 16 amino acids, both ends counted. CDR3 sequence reads: CASSFGSGGEGQPQHF.

V usage is TRBV9 and J usage is TRBJ1-2; tentatively, D is TRBD1 (6 bases). V shed 0 bases and J shed 5 bases, with 8 bases lying between them. This CDR3 has 13 amino acids. CDR1 is SGDLS, CDR2 YYNGEE, per germline. The CDR3 sequence: CASSVGQGYGYTF. The CDR3, as DNA: TGTGCCAGCAGCGTAGGGCAGGGGTATGGCTACACCTTC. Looking up the rest from reference TRBV9 and TRBJ1-2 gives the full variable domain: DSGVTQTPKHLITATGQRVTLRCSPRSGDLSVYWYQQSLDQGLQFLIQYYNGEERAKGNILERFSAQQFPDLHSELNLSSLELGDSALYFCASSVGQGYGYTFGSGTRLTVV.

This chain uses TRBV4-3 with TRBJ1-6; unclear D gene. The CDR3 has 15 amino acids. V dropped 0 bases and J dropped 10 bases, with 13 bases sitting between them. Germline V CDR1 and CDR2: LGHNA, YSLEER. The CDR3 nucleotides read TGCGCCAGCAGCCAAGACTCCGGCCTGGGGTCACCCCTCCACTTT. Translation gives CASSQDSGLGSPLHF.

The chain joins TRBV9 to TRBJ2-3; no firm D call. Per the germline V gene, CDR1 is SGDLS and CDR2 is YYNGEE. There are 12 residues in the CDR3. The V end lost 4 bases, the J end lost 3 bases, and 6 bases lay between the germline ends. CDR3 residues: CASSPSTDTQYF. The CDR3 DNA is TGTGCCAGCAGCCCCAGTACAGATACGCAGTATTTT.

The chain has TRBV5-4 and TRBJ2-1; 8 bases match TRBD1. Unmatched junction bases numbered 6, after V lost 3 bases and J lost 4 bases. The CDR3 totals 15 residues. The germline V gene encodes CDR1 SGHNT and CDR2 YYREEE (reference sequence). The CDR3 here is CASSWQGARYNEQFF. The CDR3 DNA reads as TGTGCCAGCAGCTGGCAGGGGGCGCGATACAATGAGCAGTTCTTC.

CDR3 nucleotides: TGCGCCAGCAGCTTGGGGTTGGGGGAGCAGTACTTC. Protein product: CASSLGLGEQYF. V gene TRBV5-1 combines with J gene TRBJ2-7, with unresolved D. The ends were cut back, 0 bases at V and 7 bases at J, with 8 bases in the middle. The CDR3 consists of 12 residues. From germline, CDR1 is SGHRS and CDR2 YFSETQ. The full variable domain, in which reference TRBV5-1 and TRBJ2-7 provide the parts outside the CDR3, is KAGVTQTPRYLIKTRGQQVTLSCSPISGHRSVSWYQQTPGQGLQFLFEYFSETQRNKGNFPGRFSGRQFSNSRSEMNVSTLELGDSALYLCASSLGLGEQYFGPGTRLTVT.

CDR3: CASSGGALGQETQYF. The CDR3 DNA reads as TGTGCCAGCAGCGGGGGGGCTCTAGGGCAAGAGACCCAGTACTTC. The chain uses TRBV5-4 and TRBJ2-5, with D tentatively TRBD2 (7 bases). Deletions cut 4 bases from V and 2 bases from J, with 15 bases between. Germline V lookup: CDR1 SGHNT, CDR2 YYREEE (reference sequence). The CDR3 is 15 residues long.

This rearrangement joins TRBV5-4 to TRBJ2-2; 8 bases map to TRBD1. With V trimmed by 4 bases and J by 7 bases, 9 bases remained unmatched. The CDR3 length is 15 residues. Germline loops: CDR1 SGHNT, CDR2 YYREEE (reference sequence). This chain's CDR3 is CASSRSTGDLGELFF. The CDR3, as DNA: TGTGCCAGCAGCCGATCGACAGGGGACCTCGGGGAGCTGTTTTTT.

The rearrangement uses TRBV5-1 and TRBJ1-3, with 8 bases identical to TRBD1. The CDR3 contains 16 residues. Germline V gene lookup returns CDR1 SGHRS and CDR2 YFSETQ. The V gene end was trimmed by 4 bases and the J gene end by 1 base; junction bases not matched to a gene: 7. This chain's CDR3 is CASSERTGGSGNTIYF. The DNA of the CDR3 is TGCGCCAGCAGCGAGCGAACAGGGGGTTCTGGAAACACCATATATTTT.

The chain couples TRBV11-2 to TRBJ2-3; TRBD1 agrees at 9 bases. The CDR3 extends over 16 amino acids. Trimming cost V 4 bases and J 2 bases; bases outside gene matches: 7. Per germline, CDR1 SGHAT and CDR2 FQNNGV. Here the CDR3 DNA reads TGTGCCAGCAGCTCGAGACAGGGGGTTACCACAGATACGCAGTATTTT. Protein sequence: CASSSRQGVTTDTQYF.

This clone has just a few counts. The chain employs TRBV9 and TRBJ2-1; 8 nucleotides agree with TRBD2. Looked up from germline, CDR1 is SGDLS and CDR2 is YYNGEE. Trimming at V came to 7 bases and at J to 9 bases, leaving 12 bases not matched to a gene. The CDR3 length is 14 residues. The CDR3 DNA sequence: TGTGCCAGCGAGCTGATAGCGGGGAATGGTGAGCAGTTCTTC. It encodes CASELIAGNGEQFF.

The V and J genes are TRBV2 and TRBJ1-2, with D uncertain. The germline gives CDR1 SNHLY, CDR2 FYNNEI. Trimming shortened V by 0 bases and J by 11 bases, and 13 bases separated the two germline ends. The CDR3 length is 13 residues. The CDR3 DNA reads as TGTGCCAGCAGTGAAGCGCGTCCTTCGGGGTACACCTTC. Translated: CASSEARPSGYTF. The whole variable domain, filled in from reference TRBV2 and TRBJ1-2, reads EPEVTQTPSHQVTQMGQEVILRCVPISNHLYFYWYRQILGQKVEFLVSFYNNEISEKSEIFDDQFSVERPDGSNFTLKIRSTKLEDSAMYFCASSEARPSGYTFGSGTRLTVV.

This clone was seen a few times. The junction departs from germline at one end; a sequencing error may be responsible. The chain couples TRBV7-7 to TRBJ2-2; D is ambiguous. The CDR3 extends over 13 amino acids. Per germline, CDR1 SSHAT and CDR2 FNYEAQ (reference sequence). The CDR3 DNA reads as TGTGCTAGCAGAAACGCGAACACCGGGGAGCTGTTTTTT. Its translation: CASRNANTGELFF.

The chain recombines TRBV27 with TRBJ2-7; 8 nucleotides agree with TRBD1. Germline-derived CDR1 and CDR2 are MNHEY and SMNVEV (reference sequence). The CDR3 covers 15 residues. J lost 6 bases, V lost 3 bases, and 10 bases had no gene match. The CDR3 protein is CASSFRDRTTGEQYF. The CDR3 bases are TGTGCCAGCAGTTTCCGGGACAGGACCACTGGCGAGCAGTACTTC.